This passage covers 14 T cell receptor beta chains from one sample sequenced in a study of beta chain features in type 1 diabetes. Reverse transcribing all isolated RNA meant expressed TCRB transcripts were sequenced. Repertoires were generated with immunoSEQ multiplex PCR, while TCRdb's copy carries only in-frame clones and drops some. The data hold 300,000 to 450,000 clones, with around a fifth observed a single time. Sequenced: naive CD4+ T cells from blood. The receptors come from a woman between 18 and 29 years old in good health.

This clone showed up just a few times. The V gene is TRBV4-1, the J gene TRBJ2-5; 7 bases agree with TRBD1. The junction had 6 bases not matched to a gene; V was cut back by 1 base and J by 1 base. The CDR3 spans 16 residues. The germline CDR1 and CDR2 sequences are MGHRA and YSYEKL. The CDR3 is CASSQVRDSIQETQYF. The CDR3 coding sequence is TGCGCCAGCAGCCAAGTAAGGGACAGCATCCAAGAGACCCAGTACTTC.

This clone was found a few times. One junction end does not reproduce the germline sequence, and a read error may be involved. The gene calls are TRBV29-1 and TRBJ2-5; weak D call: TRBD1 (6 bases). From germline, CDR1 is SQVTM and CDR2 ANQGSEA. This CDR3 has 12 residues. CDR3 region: CSAEWGRETQYF. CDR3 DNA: TGCAGCGCTGAATGGGGGCGGGAGACCCAGTACTTC.

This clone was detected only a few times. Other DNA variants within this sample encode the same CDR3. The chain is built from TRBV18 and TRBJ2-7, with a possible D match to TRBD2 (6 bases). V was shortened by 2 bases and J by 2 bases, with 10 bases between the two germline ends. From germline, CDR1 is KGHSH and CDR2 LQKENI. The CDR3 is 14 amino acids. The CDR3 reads CASSPGTDTYEQYF. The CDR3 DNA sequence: TGTGCCAGCTCACCAGGGACTGACACCTACGAGCAGTACTTC. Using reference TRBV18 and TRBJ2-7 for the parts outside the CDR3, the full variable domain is NAGVMQNPRHLVRRRGQEARLRCSPMKGHSHVYWYRQLPEEGLKFMVYLQKENIIDESGMPKERFSAEFPKEGPSILRIQQVVRGDSAAYFCASSPGTDTYEQYFGPGTRLTVT.

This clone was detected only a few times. The CDR3 sequence: CASLNPYTQGSENTEAFF. The CDR3 DNA is TGTGCCAGCTTAAATCCCTACACTCAGGGATCAGAGAACACTGAAGCTTTCTTT. The rearrangement links TRBV18 to TRBJ1-1; maybe TRBD1 (5 bases). Germline lookup yields CDR1 KGHSH and CDR2 LQKENI. This CDR3 region has 18 residues. Trimming stripped 7 bases from V and 1 base from J, with 25 bases between.

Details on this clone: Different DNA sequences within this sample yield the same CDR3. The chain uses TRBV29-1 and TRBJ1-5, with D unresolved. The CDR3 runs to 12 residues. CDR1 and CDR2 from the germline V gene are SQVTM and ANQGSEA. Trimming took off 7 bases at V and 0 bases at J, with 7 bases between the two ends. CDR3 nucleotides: TGCAGCGCCCGGGATAGCAATCAGCCCCAGCATTTT. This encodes CSARDSNQPQHF.

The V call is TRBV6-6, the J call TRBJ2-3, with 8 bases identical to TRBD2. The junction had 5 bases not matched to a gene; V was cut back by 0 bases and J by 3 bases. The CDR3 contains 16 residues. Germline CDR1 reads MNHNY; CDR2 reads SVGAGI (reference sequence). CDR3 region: CASSYSAGVDTDTQYF. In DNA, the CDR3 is TGTGCCAGCAGTTACTCAGCGGGAGTGGATACAGATACGCAGTATTTT.

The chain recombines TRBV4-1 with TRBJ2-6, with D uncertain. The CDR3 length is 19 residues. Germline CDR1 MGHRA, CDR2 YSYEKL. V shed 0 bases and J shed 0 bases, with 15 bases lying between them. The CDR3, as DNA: TGCGCCAGCAGCCAAGAACAACCTTTGTCGTTCTCTGGGGCCAACGTCCTGACTTTC. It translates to CASSQEQPLSFSGANVLTF.

The CDR3 sequence is CASSPGGEQFF. CDR3 nucleotides: TGTGCCAGCAGCCCCGGGGGTGAGCAGTTCTTC. The rearrangement uses TRBV7-3 and TRBJ2-1, with D possibly TRBD2 on 6 matching bases. Per germline, CDR1 SGHTA and CDR2 FQGTGA. V lost 5 bases and J 9 bases, leaving 8 bases between the germline ends. The CDR3 extends over 11 amino acids.

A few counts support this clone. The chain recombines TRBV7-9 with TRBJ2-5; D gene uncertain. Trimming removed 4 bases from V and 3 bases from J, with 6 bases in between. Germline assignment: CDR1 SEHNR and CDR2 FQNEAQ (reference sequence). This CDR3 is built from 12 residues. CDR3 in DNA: TGTGCCAGCAGCTCCACAGAAGAGACCCAGTACTTC. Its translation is CASSSTEETQYF.

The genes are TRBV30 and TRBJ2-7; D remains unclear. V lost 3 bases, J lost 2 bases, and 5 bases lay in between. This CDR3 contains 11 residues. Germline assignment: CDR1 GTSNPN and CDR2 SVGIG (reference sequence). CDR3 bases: TGTGCCTGGAGGGCCCCCTACGAGCAGTACTTC. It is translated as CAWRAPYEQYF.

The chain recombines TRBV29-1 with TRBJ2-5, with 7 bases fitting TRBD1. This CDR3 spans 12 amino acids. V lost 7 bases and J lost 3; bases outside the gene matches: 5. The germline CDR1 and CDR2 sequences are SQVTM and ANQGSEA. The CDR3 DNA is TGCAGCGGAGACAGGGTCGAAGAGACCCAGTACTTC. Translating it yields CSGDRVEETQYF.

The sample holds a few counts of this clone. The CDR3 sequence: CALDRGSGNTIYF. The CDR3, as DNA: TGTGCCTTGGATAGAGGTTCTGGAAACACCATATATTTT. The chain uses TRBV30 and TRBJ1-3; D uncertain. Between the trimmed V and J ends, which lost 7 bases and 1 base, there was a span of 11 bases. CDR3 length equals 13 residues. The germline V gene has CDR1 GTSNPN and CDR2 SVGIG (reference sequence). The full variable domain, rest sourced from reference TRBV30 and TRBJ1-3, is SQTIHQWPATLVQPVGSPLSLECTVEGTSNPNLYWYRQAAGRGLQLLFYSVGIGQISSEVPQNLSASRPQDRQFILSSKKLLLSDSGFYLCALDRGSGNTIYFGEGSWLTVV.

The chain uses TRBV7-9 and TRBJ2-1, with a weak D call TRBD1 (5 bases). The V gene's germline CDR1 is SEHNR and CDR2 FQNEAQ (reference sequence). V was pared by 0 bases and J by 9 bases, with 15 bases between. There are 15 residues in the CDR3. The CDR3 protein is CASSLASQGAGEQFF. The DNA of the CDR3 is TGTGCCAGCAGCTTAGCGAGCCAGGGCGCTGGTGAGCAGTTCTTC.

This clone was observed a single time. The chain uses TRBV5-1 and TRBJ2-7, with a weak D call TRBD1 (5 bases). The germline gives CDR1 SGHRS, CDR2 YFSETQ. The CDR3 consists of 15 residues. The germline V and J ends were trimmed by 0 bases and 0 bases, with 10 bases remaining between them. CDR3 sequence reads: CASSLEPRASYEQYF. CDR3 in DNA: TGCGCCAGCAGCTTGGAACCCAGGGCCTCCTACGAGCAGTACTTC.